Below, one T cell receptor (beta chain) is given with its context. This clone showed up just a few times. Its antigen specificity is not known. Per-nucleotide qualities are absent, and no much larger clonotype sits a single base away. V sheds 0 bases and J sheds 5 bases, leaving 13 bases between their ends. CDR1 and CDR2 (MNHEY, SVGAGI) derive from the germline V gene. The CDR3 spans 16 residues, from the cysteine through the phenylalanine. The sequence is cut down to CDR3 DNA, 48 bases in frame from base 1. The data derive from a study of blood T cell repertoires in COVID-19 (dated by TCRdb to 2020 to 2022). Context from the whole study: Samples from collaborators originated in the United States, Italy and Spain and spanned both the acute and convalescent phases of COVID-19. The prospective study material was composed of cDNA or gDNA derived from T cells, B-cell-depleted T cells, or PBMCs. Deeply sampled blood TCRbeta repertoires from subjects exposed to, actively infected with, or recovered from COVID-19 were included in the dataset. A freely available public database, intended as a resource for researchers studying the immune response to SARS-CoV-2, is where the repertoires were released. The samples were drawn from two sources: the first 160 participants of the ongoing ImmuneRACE study, and 1,000 to 1,500 subjects contributed by 6 global collaborators. Nearly every sample came with metadata listing a de-identified subject ID, COVID-19 status, age in years and sex. HLA class I and class II types, where available, came from metadata supplied by the sample provider rather than from assay-based typing. Points the paper makes about the study in general: Clinical and demographic metadata were provided uncurated, with the amount varying by source and participant.

The immunoSEQ Assay, a bias-controlled multiplex PCR, was used to amplify TCRbeta CDR3 regions from genomic DNA. Concerning the study's data processing: Within the assay, amplification of reference gene primers was used to estimate how many nucleated cells each sample contained. To quantify the absolute abundance of each unique TCRbeta CDR3 rearrangement, sequence reads were collapsed and filtered. Productive Simpson clonality was computed per sample as the square root of Simpson's diversity index over productive rearrangements. Held by TCRdb, this immuneACCESS table contains in-frame sequences only and omits some clones. Under half of the omission traces to an unresolved V gene where checked; the cause of the rest is unknown. V and J calls and clone size are those listed in that table; D and trimming were worked out from the DNA. Present in this sample are more than 200,000 clones, approximately 82% of which were seen just once. Together, the top ten hold roughly 4.6% of the sample.

Collaborating institutions collected whole blood in K2EDTA tubes following their own protocols. For TCRbeta analysis, collaborator samples were shipped as frozen whole blood, as isolated PBMCs, or as DNA extracted from either sample type. This TCR was sampled from an elderly woman with active or convalescent COVID-19. The chain employs TRBV6-5 and TRBJ2-2; 7 matching bases give a weak D call of TRBD2. The sequencing input was peripheral blood. The DNA sequence follows: TGTGCCAGCAGTTACTCGTGGGGGGGCGGAACCGGGGAGCTGTTTTTT. Its amino acids are CASSYSWGGGTGELFF.